Detailed here is one T cell receptor (beta chain). Its antigen is still unknown. This sample stems from a study of OX40 agonist ivuxolimab in advanced cancers. Regarding the study as a whole: Partial responders at 0.1-3.0 mg/kg showed near-lowest clonal expansion.

Using immunoSEQ multiplex PCR, the repertoire was profiled, and TCRdb retains in-frame clones only, with some absent. This sample carries about 56,000 clones, 82% of them seen once, and the ten largest clones take 3.5% to 4.5%. V dropped 6 bases and J dropped 5 bases, with 28 bases sitting between them. The germline gives CDR1 SGHTA, CDR2 FQGNSA. The CDR3 extends over 18 amino acids. The source material was CD4+ or CD8+ T cells sorted from blood, sampled in a trial of the OX40 agonist ivuxolimab. The sequence was obtained from an adult with an advanced solid tumor such as melanoma, head and neck, liver or kidney cancer. The chain recombines TRBV7-2 with TRBJ2-5, with D tentatively TRBD1 or TRBD2 (8 bases each). The CDR3 DNA sequence: TGTGCCAGCAGTGGACAGGGATACGGGGGGGCCTCGTTGGAGACCCAGTACTTC. This translates into CASSGQGYGGASLETQYF. The full variable domain, completed using reference TRBV7-2 and TRBJ2-5, is GAGVSQSPSNKVTEKGKDVELRCDPISGHTALYWYRQSLGQGLEFLIYFQGNSAPDKSGLPSDRFSAERTGGSVSTLTIQRTQQEDSAVYLCASSGQGYGGASLETQYFGPGTRLLVL.